The rows below give T cell receptor beta chains drawn from one sample of a study of blood T cell repertoires in COVID-19. Using immunoSEQ multiplex PCR, the repertoire was profiled, and TCRdb retains in-frame clones only, with some absent. The data show 490,000 or so clones, roughly 90% seen once. The sequencing sample was made of PBMCs or T cells enriched from blood (not recorded which). The source is a woman between 40 and 55 years old who had recovered from COVID-19. CDR3s include the opening cysteine and the closing phenylalanine or tryptophan. The D gene is left open where the match is weak. Part of the rows lack a size; the others show once, few, many or a class for expanded clones.

v_call: TRBV7-9
d_call: -
clone_size: -
j_call: TRBJ2-7
cdr3_nt: TGTGCCAGCAGCTTAGACAGCCCTTACGAGCAGTACTTC
cdr3_aa: CASSLDSPYEQYF

v_call: TRBV6-4
d_call: TRBD2
clone_size: -
j_call: TRBJ2-1
cdr3_nt: TGTGCCAGCAGTGCCGGACTAGCGGATTACAATGAGCAGTTCTTC
cdr3_aa: CASSAGLADYNEQFF

v_call: TRBV3-1/TRBV3-2
d_call: TRBD2
clone_size: -
j_call: TRBJ2-2
cdr3_nt: TGTGCCAGCAGCCAAAGAAGTGGACGGGAGGTGCGAACCGGGGAGCTGTTTTTT
cdr3_aa: CASSQRSGREVRTGELFF

v_call: TRBV11-1
d_call: TRBD1
clone_size: -
j_call: TRBJ2-5
cdr3_nt: TGTGCCAGCAAAGAACAGGGGTTACAAGAGACCCAGTACTTC
cdr3_aa: CASKEQGLQETQYF

v_call: TRBV2
d_call: -
clone_size: -
j_call: TRBJ2-2
cdr3_nt: TGTGCCAGCATTCGTAGGGGAACCGGGGAGCTGTTTTTT
cdr3_aa: CASIRRGTGELFF

v_call: TRBV19
d_call: -
clone_size: -
j_call: TRBJ2-7
cdr3_nt: TGTGCCAGTAGTATCAGGGGCCTAGCAAACTCCCAGGTCTACGAGCAGTACTTC
cdr3_aa: CASSIRGLANSQVYEQYF

v_call: TRBV4-2
d_call: TRBD1
clone_size: -
j_call: TRBJ1-6
cdr3_nt: TGTGCCAGCAGCACGGACAGGGGTTTCGATTCACCCCTCCACTTT
cdr3_aa: CASSTDRGFDSPLHF

v_call: TRBV5-1
d_call: TRBD1
clone_size: -
j_call: TRBJ2-5
cdr3_nt: TGCGCCAGCAGCGGGACAGGGGGCATGGAGACCCAGTACTTC
cdr3_aa: CASSGTGGMETQYF

v_call: TRBV9
d_call: -
clone_size: -
j_call: TRBJ2-1
cdr3_nt: TGTGCCAGCAGCGGCAGGAAGGGGCCAACCAGTTACAATGAGCAGTTCTTC
cdr3_aa: CASSGRKGPTSYNEQFF

v_call: TRBV7-9
d_call: -
clone_size: -
j_call: TRBJ1-2
cdr3_nt: TGTGCCAGCAGCTTAGTACAGCCCCATGGCTACACCTTC
cdr3_aa: CASSLVQPHGYTF

v_call: TRBV11-2
d_call: TRBD1
clone_size: -
j_call: TRBJ1-2
cdr3_nt: TGTGCCAGCAGCTTGGACAGGGCCTATGGCTACACCTTC
cdr3_aa: CASSLDRAYGYTF

v_call: TRBV7-9
d_call: TRBD1
clone_size: -
j_call: TRBJ1-1
cdr3_nt: TGTGCCAGCAGCTTAAATCAGGGGGCGAAAACTGAAGCTTTCTTT
cdr3_aa: CASSLNQGAKTEAFF

v_call: TRBV4-1
d_call: TRBD1
clone_size: -
j_call: TRBJ1-1
cdr3_nt: TGCGCCAGCAGCCGGGGACAGGGCGGGGTGGTGAACACTGAAGCTTTCTTT
cdr3_aa: CASSRGQGGVVNTEAFF

v_call: TRBV10-3
d_call: TRBD2
clone_size: -
j_call: TRBJ2-1
cdr3_nt: TGTGCCATCAACGAGCGGGAGATCGACAATGAGCAGTTCTTC
cdr3_aa: CAINEREIDNEQFF

v_call: TRBV7-9
d_call: -
clone_size: -
j_call: TRBJ1-1
cdr3_nt: TGTGCCAGCAGCTTAGACCCTACAGGGTCAGGGGCTGAAGCTTTCTTT
cdr3_aa: CASSLDPTGSGAEAFF

v_call: TRBV2
d_call: TRBD1
clone_size: -
j_call: TRBJ1-1
cdr3_nt: TGTGCCAGCAGTATAAGCCGGGACAGCCCCGGATCGGCTTTCTTT
cdr3_aa: CASSISRDSPGSAFF

v_call: TRBV6-5
d_call: TRBD1
clone_size: -
j_call: TRBJ2-2
cdr3_nt: TGTGCCAGCTGCCGGGACAGGGTATGGACCGGGGAGCTGTTTTTT
cdr3_aa: CASCRDRVWTGELFF

v_call: TRBV3-1/TRBV3-2
d_call: TRBD2
clone_size: -
j_call: TRBJ2-1
cdr3_nt: TGTGCCAGCAGCCAAGGGGGAGCGGGAGTAAGAAATGAGCAGTTCTTC
cdr3_aa: CASSQGGAGVRNEQFF

v_call: TRBV6-5
d_call: -
clone_size: -
j_call: TRBJ1-2
cdr3_nt: TGTGCCAGCATTCTTCAAAGCATCAACTATGGCTACACCTTC
cdr3_aa: CASILQSINYGYTF

v_call: TRBV7-9
d_call: TRBD1
clone_size: -
j_call: TRBJ1-4
cdr3_nt: TGTGCCAGCAGCCCCCGACAGGGGCGTAGTGAAAAACTGTTTTTT
cdr3_aa: CASSPRQGRSEKLFF

v_call: TRBV19
d_call: -
clone_size: few
j_call: TRBJ1-3
cdr3_nt: TGTGCCAGTAGTCAACGGCAGGGAGGCTCTGGAAACACCATATATTTT
cdr3_aa: CASSQRQGGSGNTIYF

v_call: TRBV4-3
d_call: TRBD1
clone_size: -
j_call: TRBJ1-2
cdr3_nt: TGCGCCAGCAGCCAAGACAATGACAGGGACGGCTACACCTTC
cdr3_aa: CASSQDNDRDGYTF

v_call: TRBV5-1
d_call: -
clone_size: -
j_call: TRBJ1-4
cdr3_nt: TGCGCCAGCAGCTTGGTGGGAGGACCAAATGAAAAACTGTTTTTT
cdr3_aa: CASSLVGGPNEKLFF

v_call: TRBV7-9
d_call: -
clone_size: few
j_call: TRBJ1-1
cdr3_nt: TGTGCCAGCAGCACAGACGGGGGAGGGGTGTTAGCTTTCTTT
cdr3_aa: CASSTDGGGVLAFF

v_call: TRBV4-3
d_call: TRBD1
clone_size: -
j_call: TRBJ1-5
cdr3_nt: TGCGCCAGCAGCCAGGGACAGGGGGTCAATCAGCCCCAGCATTTT
cdr3_aa: CASSQGQGVNQPQHF

v_call: TRBV19
d_call: -
clone_size: -
j_call: TRBJ2-1
cdr3_nt: TGTGCCAGTAGTATGGTAAAAGGACAGCCCGTCCTTGGACAGTTCTTC
cdr3_aa: CASSMVKGQPVLGQFF

v_call: TRBV19
d_call: TRBD1
clone_size: -
j_call: TRBJ2-6
cdr3_nt: TGTGCCAGCCGGGACAGGGGATTATCTGGGGCCAACGTCCTGACTTTC
cdr3_aa: CASRDRGLSGANVLTF

v_call: TRBV7-2
d_call: -
clone_size: -
j_call: TRBJ2-7
cdr3_nt: TGTGCCAGCAGCCTAGTACAGGGTGGGGTTGGCTACGAGCAGTACTTC
cdr3_aa: CASSLVQGGVGYEQYF